The T cell receptor beta chain under discussion was sequenced for a study of CD8+CD57+ T cells in acquired aplastic anemia. Broader study findings: Levels of CD8+ Simpson's diversity were not significantly distinct in patients versus controls.

Flow cytometry had shown expanded CD8+CD57+ cells in the patients chosen for sequencing. V gave up 5 bases and J gave up 1 base; unmatched junction bases: 2. Germline CDR1 and CDR2: KGHDR and SFDVKD. This CDR3 has 14 residues. TCR beta VDJ and CDR3 profiles were obtained from a genomic DNA template. TCRdb recomputed calls from the reads with MiXCR, one row per CDR3 protein. The sample shows 80,000 or so distinct CDR3 sequences, 55% to 75% of them seen only once. With respect to this clonotype: Its antigen is not identified.

This clonotype originated in a human donor with aplastic anemia. V and J are TRBV24-1 and TRBJ2-3; 7 nucleotides align to TRBD1. Source material: sorted CD4+, CD8+, or CD8+CD57+ T cells (not recorded which) from PBMCs. CDR3 residues: CATSVQGGTDTQYF. In nucleotides, the CDR3 is TGTGCCACCAGTGTGCAGGGGGGCACAGATACGCAGTATTTT.